The present T cell receptor beta chain was sequenced within a study of blood T cell repertoires in COVID-19. Study-level information: Sites in the United States, Italy and Spain provided acute and convalescent COVID-19 samples.

The authors' processing: Amplification with reference gene primers provided the estimates of nucleated cell counts. Measured with immunoSEQ multiplex PCR; TCRdb has only the in-frame clones, and not every one. Clone size and V and J calls were adopted from that table, with D and trimming inferred from the DNA. The sample contains 70,000 to 100,000 clones, about two thirds of which appear only once. The sequenced sample was peripheral blood. This sequence was found in a woman in her sixties or seventies in a cohort sampled during active or convalescent COVID-19.

In nucleotides, the CDR3 is TGCGCCAGCAGCCCTGGCCCAGGACTGATCTTAATCGGTGAAAAACTGTTTTTT. It codes for CASSPGPGLILIGEKLFF. This chain links TRBV5-1 with TRBJ1-4; D gene ambiguous. The CDR3 spans 18 residues. V dropped 4 bases and J dropped 7 bases, with 26 bases sitting between them. The germline V gene has CDR1 SGHRS and CDR2 YFSETQ.